The text below deals with one TCR beta chain. Antigen specificity is unknown. CD8+CD57+ cell expansion had been shown by flow cytometry in patients chosen for sequencing. The data stem from a study of CD8+CD57+ T cells in acquired aplastic anemia. Study in general: Sorted CD4+ and CD8+ cells gave an average of around 3 ug of DNA. General study points: CD8+ Simpson's diversity did not differ significantly between patients and controls. Patients and controls were found to share more than 25 CD8+ CDR3 sequences.

This CDR3 has 15 amino acids. CDR1 and CDR2 (germline): SNHLY, FYNNEI. V was clipped by 6 bases and J by 6 bases; unmatched bases: 11. Genomic DNA constituted the template upon which TCR beta VDJ and CDR3 profiling was performed. TCRdb independently ran MiXCR on the reads; one entry per CDR3 protein. This sample has 150,000 to 200,000 distinct CDR3 sequences, with roughly 48% found just once. This sequence was found in a human donor with aplastic anemia. Sequenced sample: sorted CD4+, CD8+, or CD8+CD57+ T cells (not recorded which) from PBMCs. The chain recombines TRBV2 with TRBJ2-1; 7 bases map to TRBD1. The CDR3 region is CASRKTGILGNEQFF. CDR3 DNA: TGTGCCAGCAGGAAGACAGGGATTCTGGGCAATGAGCAGTTCTTC.